The present entry profiles one T cell receptor (beta chain) with its context. The junction departs from germline at one end; a sequencing error may be responsible. The data were taken from a study of cytomegalovirus exposure and HLA in healthy donors. A multiplex PCR was run with 60 Vbeta primers and 13 Jbeta primers. Clones were sequenced by immunoSEQ multiplex PCR, and TCRdb holds only the in-frame ones, with some missing. Its clone listing holds about 40,000 clones. Germline CDR1 and CDR2: KGHSH and LQKENI. This CDR3 comprises 15 residues. Input material: PBMCs. The chain carries TRBV18 and TRBJ1-1; 7 nucleotides match TRBD1. The TCR was taken from a human donor in good health. The CDR3 region is CASSPWGQTNSEAFF. The CDR3 DNA is TGTGCCAGCTCACCATGGGGACAGACGAACTCTGAAGCTTTCTTT.